The clone carrying this T cell receptor (beta chain) was recorded at least ten times. Time point in this sample: longitudinal time-point 1 (baseline). The sample is drawn from a study of neurological immune-mediated disorders. Over 190 million TCR-beta sequences from 15-18 subjects came from every sequencing run. TCRdb re-derived calls from the 5' RACE reads in MiXCR, one entry per CDR3 protein. The table shows roughly 61,000 distinct CDR3 sequences, with about 10% occurring only once. The length of the CDR3 is 14 residues. V was pared by 8 bases and J by 6 bases, with 13 bases of the junction left unmatched. Germline V gene data show CDR1 as MNHEY and CDR2 as SMNVEV (reference sequence).

The gene calls are TRBV27 and TRBJ2-7; TRBD2 agrees at 7 bases. The source is a male donor with HTLV-1-associated myelopathy (HAM/TSP). The sample was PBMCs. CDR3 sequence (DNA): TGTGCCAGCGGCCTTTTGGCGGGGGTTATCGAGCAGTACTTC. It is translated as CASGLLAGVIEQYF.